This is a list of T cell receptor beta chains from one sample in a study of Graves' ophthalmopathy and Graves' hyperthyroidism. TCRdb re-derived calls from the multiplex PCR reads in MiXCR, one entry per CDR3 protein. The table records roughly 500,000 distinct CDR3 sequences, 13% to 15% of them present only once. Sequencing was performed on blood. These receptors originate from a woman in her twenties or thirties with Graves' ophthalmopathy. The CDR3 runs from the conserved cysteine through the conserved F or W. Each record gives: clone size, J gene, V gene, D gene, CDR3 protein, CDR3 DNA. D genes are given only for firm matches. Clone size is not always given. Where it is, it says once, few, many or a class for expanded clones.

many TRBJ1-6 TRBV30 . CAWRGHYNSPLHF TGTGCCTGGAGGGGACACTATAATTCACCCCTCCACTTT
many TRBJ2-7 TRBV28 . CASSLPAGAGYEQYF TGTGCCAGCAGTTTACCTGCGGGGGCGGGATACGAGCAGTACTTC
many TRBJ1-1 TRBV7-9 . CASSQMGAMNTEAFF TGTGCCAGCAGCCAGATGGGAGCAATGAACACTGAAGCTTTCTTT
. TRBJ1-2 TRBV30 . CAWSPFDRPNYGYTF TGTGCCTGGAGTCCTTTCGACAGACCAAACTATGGCTACACCTTC
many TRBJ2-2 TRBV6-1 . CASNRQGYTGELFF TGTGCCAGCAACCGTCAAGGGTACACCGGGGAGCTGTTTTTT
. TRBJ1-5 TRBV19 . CASTREGRGTYSNQPQHF TGTGCCAGTACCAGAGAGGGTCGGGGGACTTATAGCAATCAGCCCCAGCATTTT
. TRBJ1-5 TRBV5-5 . CASSLVLGQPQHF TGTGCCAGCAGCTTGGTGTTAGGTCAGCCCCAGCATTTT
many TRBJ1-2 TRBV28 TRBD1 CASSSPGQGTLSSGYTF TGTGCCAGCAGTTCACCGGGACAGGGGACCCTATCATCGGGCTACACCTTC
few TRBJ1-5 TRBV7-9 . CASSPTTETGGPQHF TGTGCCAGCAGCCCAACGACAGAGACGGGCGGGCCCCAGCATTTT
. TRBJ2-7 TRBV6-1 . CASSDLAPYEQYF TGTGCCAGCAGTGACCTAGCCCCCTACGAGCAGTACTTC
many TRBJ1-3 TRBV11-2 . CASSLEIGQFSRPGNTIYF TGTGCCAGCAGCTTAGAGATAGGGCAGTTTAGTCGTCCTGGAAACACCATATATTTT
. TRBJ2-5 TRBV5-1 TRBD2 CASSLARREGETQYF TGCGCCAGCAGCTTGGCTCGGCGGGAGGGGGAGACCCAGTACTTC
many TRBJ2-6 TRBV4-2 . CASSQDESSSPGANVLTF TGTGCCAGCAGCCAAGATGAGAGTTCCTCACCCGGGGCCAACGTCCTGACTTTC
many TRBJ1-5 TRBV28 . CASSTSGEGSQPQHF TGTGCCAGCAGTACCTCAGGGGAAGGTAGTCAGCCCCAGCATTTT
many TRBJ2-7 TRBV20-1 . CSARDPGSSYEQYF TGCAGTGCTAGAGATCCGGGTAGCTCCTACGAGCAGTACTTC
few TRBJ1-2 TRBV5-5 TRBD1 CASSETGARTYGYTF TGTGCCAGCAGCGAAACAGGGGCGCGGACCTATGGCTACACCTTC
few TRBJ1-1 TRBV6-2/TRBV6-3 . CASSYLITGLPWVRNTEAFF TGTGCCAGCAGTTACTTAATTACAGGGCTCCCCTGGGTGAGGAACACTGAAGCTTTCTTT
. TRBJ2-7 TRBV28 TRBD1 CASSFDRDPYEQYF TGTGCCAGCAGTTTTGACAGGGACCCCTACGAGCAGTACTTC
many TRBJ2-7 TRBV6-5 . CASSYSIGDEQYF TGTGCCAGCAGTTACTCGATAGGGGACGAGCAGTACTTC
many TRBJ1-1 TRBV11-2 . CASSLLEGNTEAFF TGTGCCAGCAGCTTGTTGGAGGGGAACACTGAAGCTTTCTTT
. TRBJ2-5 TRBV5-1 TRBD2 CASRPGLAGAFTQETQYF TGCGCCAGCAGACCGGGACTAGCGGGGGCCTTTACCCAAGAGACCCAGTACTTC
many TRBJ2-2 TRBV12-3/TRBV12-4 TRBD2 CASSYWRLAGTGELFF TGTGCCAGCAGTTACTGGCGACTAGCGGGCACCGGGGAGCTGTTTTTT
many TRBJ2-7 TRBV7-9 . CASSLVAQGHYEQYF TGTGCCAGCAGCTTAGTAGCACAGGGCCACTACGAGCAGTACTTC
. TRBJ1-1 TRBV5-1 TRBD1 CASRGQGSLTEAFF TGCGCCAGCAGAGGACAGGGTTCACTGACTGAAGCTTTCTTT
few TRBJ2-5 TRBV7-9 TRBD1 CASSLRDRNFQETQYF TGTGCCAGCAGCTTACGGGACAGGAATTTCCAAGAGACCCAGTACTTC
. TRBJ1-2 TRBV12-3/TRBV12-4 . CASNRAGYGYTF TGTGCCAGCAATAGGGCGGGCTATGGCTACACCTTC
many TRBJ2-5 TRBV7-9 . CASSLGVAGETQYF TGTGCCAGCAGCTTAGGGGTAGCCGGGGAGACCCAGTACTTC
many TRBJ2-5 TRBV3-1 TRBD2 CASSQRTSGSGETQYF TGTGCCAGCAGCCAACGGACTAGCGGGAGTGGAGAGACCCAGTACTTC
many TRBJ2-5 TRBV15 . CATSRRDRVEETQYF TGTGCCACCAGCAGAAGGGACCGGGTGGAAGAGACCCAGTACTTC